This is a list of T cell receptor beta chains from one sample in a study of blood T cell repertoires in COVID-19. Here immunoSEQ multiplex PCR was the method, and the copy in TCRdb shows in-frame clones only, minus some. The sample holds about 240,000 clones, around 87% seen once. Specimen: PBMCs or T cells enriched from blood (not recorded which). Receptors were obtained from a woman aged 40 to 49 with acute COVID-19. Each CDR3 is given with its conserved first and last residue. Fields, in order: CDR3 DNA, CDR3 protein, J gene, clone size, V gene, CDR3 length, D gene. A D gene is named only where the DNA matches it firmly. Expanded clones are given a class, and other clones once, few, many or no size at all.

CDR3 DNA: TGTGCCAGCAGTTTATTTATCGGTGCTACCTATGGCTACACCTTC
CDR3 protein: CASSLFIGATYGYTF
J gene: TRBJ1-2
clone size: NA
V gene: TRBV27
CDR3 length: 15
D gene: NA

CDR3 DNA: TGCGCCAGCAGCTTGAAGGGACTAGCGGGAGTTACTAGCACAGATACGCAGTATTTT
CDR3 protein: CASSLKGLAGVTSTDTQYF
J gene: TRBJ2-3
clone size: NA
V gene: TRBV5-1
CDR3 length: 19
D gene: TRBD2

CDR3 DNA: TGCGCCAGCAGCTTGTCAGCGGGAGGTTCGGATACGCAGTATTTT
CDR3 protein: CASSLSAGGSDTQYF
J gene: TRBJ2-3
clone size: NA
V gene: TRBV5-1
CDR3 length: 15
D gene: TRBD2

CDR3 DNA: TGTGCCACCAGCGTAGGGGATTGGGGCACTGAAGCTTTCTTT
CDR3 protein: CATSVGDWGTEAFF
J gene: TRBJ1-1
clone size: NA
V gene: TRBV15
CDR3 length: 14
D gene: NA

CDR3 DNA: TGTGCCAGCAGTAGGGACAGATCCTACGAGCAGTACTTC
CDR3 protein: CASSRDRSYEQYF
J gene: TRBJ2-7
clone size: once
V gene: TRBV6-5
CDR3 length: 13
D gene: TRBD1

CDR3 DNA: TGTGCCAGCAGCTTATACAGGGGCACAGATACGCAGTATTTT
CDR3 protein: CASSLYRGTDTQYF
J gene: TRBJ2-3
clone size: NA
V gene: TRBV7-3
CDR3 length: 14
D gene: NA

CDR3 DNA: TGCGCCAGCAGCCAACAGGGTTTGGACACTGAAGCTTTCTTT
CDR3 protein: CASSQQGLDTEAFF
J gene: TRBJ1-1
clone size: NA
V gene: TRBV5-1
CDR3 length: 14
D gene: NA

CDR3 DNA: TGTGCCAGCAGCGAGGGAGACATACCCCGCGGGGTGTTGCATTTT
CDR3 protein: CASSEGDIPRGVLHF
J gene: TRBJ1-5
clone size: NA
V gene: TRBV6-5
CDR3 length: 15
D gene: NA

CDR3 DNA: TGTGCCTGGAGTAACGGAGAAGATCAGCCCCAGCATTTT
CDR3 protein: CAWSNGEDQPQHF
J gene: TRBJ1-5
clone size: NA
V gene: TRBV30
CDR3 length: 13
D gene: NA

CDR3 DNA: TGTGCCAGCAGCTTGCCCGCCGGGACCCAGTACTTC
CDR3 protein: CASSLPAGTQYF
J gene: TRBJ2-5
clone size: few
V gene: TRBV5-6
CDR3 length: 12
D gene: NA

CDR3 DNA: TGCGCCAGCAGCTACGGACAGGCCAACACCGGGGAGCTGTTTTTT
CDR3 protein: CASSYGQANTGELFF
J gene: TRBJ2-2
clone size: NA
V gene: TRBV5-1
CDR3 length: 15
D gene: TRBD1

CDR3 DNA: TGCGCCAGCAGCCAAGGTTTTACAGGGGGATTTGATGGCTACACCTTC
CDR3 protein: CASSQGFTGGFDGYTF
J gene: TRBJ1-2
clone size: NA
V gene: TRBV4-1
CDR3 length: 16
D gene: TRBD1

CDR3 DNA: TGTGCCAGCAGTTTAGAAGGAGCCTACGAGCAGTACTTC
CDR3 protein: CASSLEGAYEQYF
J gene: TRBJ2-7
clone size: NA
V gene: TRBV27
CDR3 length: 13
D gene: NA

CDR3 DNA: TGCGCCAGCAGTGTAGCGGGAGCGCTGAACACCGGGGAGCTGTTTTTT
CDR3 protein: CASSVAGALNTGELFF
J gene: TRBJ2-2
clone size: NA
V gene: TRBV5-1
CDR3 length: 16
D gene: TRBD2

CDR3 DNA: TGTGCCAGCAGCTTAGATTACAGAACCACAGATACGCAGTATTTT
CDR3 protein: CASSLDYRTTDTQYF
J gene: TRBJ2-3
clone size: NA
V gene: TRBV11-2
CDR3 length: 15
D gene: NA

CDR3 DNA: TGTGCCAGCAGTTACCCTAGCGGGAGTTACAATGAGCAGTTCTTC
CDR3 protein: CASSYPSGSYNEQFF
J gene: TRBJ2-1
clone size: NA
V gene: TRBV6-9
CDR3 length: 15
D gene: TRBD2

CDR3 DNA: TGTGCCAGCAGCCATACACAGGGTACCTATGGCTACACCTTC
CDR3 protein: CASSHTQGTYGYTF
J gene: TRBJ1-2
clone size: NA
V gene: TRBV3-1/TRBV3-2
CDR3 length: 14
D gene: NA

CDR3 DNA: TGTGCCAGCAGCTTGGGGACAACGTACTACGAGCAGTACTTC
CDR3 protein: CASSLGTTYYEQYF
J gene: TRBJ2-7
clone size: NA
V gene: TRBV11-3
CDR3 length: 14
D gene: NA